A selection of T cell receptor beta chains follows, all from one sample in a study of T cell changes during pregnancy in multiple sclerosis. The repertoire was sequenced with immunoSEQ multiplex PCR; TCRdb's copy has only in-frame clones and lacks some. The profile shows some 60,000 clones, around 93% of them singletons. The source material was CD4+ T cells from peripheral blood mononuclear cells, sampled before pregnancy. The receptors were sampled from a female donor with multiple sclerosis, enrolled in a pregnancy study. Both conserved end residues are part of each CDR3. A D gene is named only where the DNA matches it firmly. Clone sizes are given selectively: once, few, many, or a class where the clone is expanded.

CDR3aa	CDR3nt	v_gene	abundance	d_gene	j_gene
CASSLEGTSGREQYF	TGCGCCAGCAGCTTGGAGGGGACTAGCGGGAGGGAGCAGTACTTC	TRBV5-1	NA	TRBD2	TRBJ2-7
CASSLKPSGITDTQYF	TGTGCCAGCAGCTTAAAGCCTAGCGGGATCACAGATACGCAGTATTTT	TRBV7-6	NA	TRBD2	TRBJ2-3
CASSLGDGLLYEQYF	TGTGCCAGCAGCTTAGGTGACGGACTCCTCTACGAGCAGTACTTC	TRBV7-2	NA	NA	TRBJ2-7
CASSPSRSTEAFF	TGTGCCAGCTCACCCTCTCGGAGCACTGAAGCTTTCTTT	TRBV18	NA	NA	TRBJ1-1
CASSLAQAPVFTDTQYF	TGTGCCAGCAGCTTAGCGCAAGCTCCTGTGTTCACAGATACGCAGTATTTT	TRBV7-2	NA	NA	TRBJ2-3
CASSPRDSGNSPLHF	TGTGCCAGCAGCCCACGGGACAGCGGAAATTCACCCCTCCACTTT	TRBV9	NA	TRBD1	TRBJ1-6
CASRGLAGPDTQYF	TGTGCCAGCAGGGGACTAGCCGGGCCGGATACGCAGTATTTT	TRBV5-4	NA	TRBD2	TRBJ2-3
CASSLGGRGETNYGYTF	TGTGCCAGCAGCTTAGGGGGCAGGGGCGAAACTAACTATGGCTACACCTTC	TRBV7-2	NA	NA	TRBJ1-2
CASTQQGTRELFF	TGTGCCAGCACACAACAGGGGACGAGGGAGCTGTTTTTT	TRBV7-9	NA	TRBD1	TRBJ2-2
CASSSRVGYGYTF	TGTGCCAGCAGTTCTAGAGTGGGCTATGGCTACACCTTC	TRBV7-2	NA	NA	TRBJ1-2
CSARDIYEQYF	TGCAGTGCTAGAGATATTTACGAGCAGTACTTC	TRBV20-1	NA	NA	TRBJ2-7
CASSRTAYGYTF	TGTGCCAGCAGTCGGACAGCCTATGGCTACACCTTC	TRBV25-1	NA	NA	TRBJ1-2
CASSFAGTGSHEQYF	TGTGCCAGCAGCTTCGCCGGGACAGGGTCCCACGAGCAGTACTTC	TRBV7-2	NA	TRBD1	TRBJ2-7
CASTAEPGSYEQYF	TGTGCCAGCACGGCTGAGCCCGGGTCCTACGAGCAGTACTTC	TRBV5-5	NA	NA	TRBJ2-7
CASSEARSSGRARYEQYF	TGTGCCAGCAGTGAAGCGCGGTCTAGCGGGAGGGCCAGGTACGAGCAGTACTTC	TRBV6-1	once	TRBD2	TRBJ2-7
CASSRRASYEQYF	TGTGCCAGCAGCCGGCGGGCCTCCTACGAGCAGTACTTC	TRBV11-2	NA	NA	TRBJ2-7
CASSEGGSSTDTQYF	TGTGCCAGCAGTGAAGGCGGTTCTAGCACAGATACGCAGTATTTT	TRBV6-1	NA	NA	TRBJ2-3
CASSLPGGAYGYTF	TGTGCCAGCAGTCTACCAGGGGGCGCCTATGGCTACACCTTC	TRBV28	NA	TRBD1	TRBJ1-2
CASSQDRGGGELFF	TGTGCCAGCAGCCAAGATAGGGGGGGCGGGGAGCTGTTTTTT	TRBV4-2	NA	NA	TRBJ2-2
CASSKTITTGGSLTEAFF	TGTGCCAGCAGCAAGACTATCACCACAGGGGGGTCGCTAACTGAAGCTTTCTTT	TRBV27	NA	TRBD1	TRBJ1-1
CATEKGGAYEQYF	TGTGCCACGGAAAAAGGGGGCGCCTACGAGCAGTACTTC	TRBV7-9	NA	TRBD1	TRBJ2-7
CASSSDRGGYTF	TGTGCCAGCAGTTCGGACAGGGGTGGCTACACCTTC	TRBV28	NA	TRBD1	TRBJ1-2
CASSLAGRSEATNEKLFF	TGTGCCAGCAGCTTAGCCGGCAGGTCGGAGGCAACTAATGAAAAACTGTTTTTT	TRBV7-9	once	NA	TRBJ1-4
CASSLRTSGINTGELFF	TGTGCCAGCAGCCTCCGGACTAGCGGGATAAACACCGGGGAGCTGTTTTTT	TRBV5-6	NA	TRBD2	TRBJ2-2
CASSFPLTREAGNEQFF	TGTGCCAGCAGCTTCCCTCTAACGCGGGAGGCGGGCAATGAGCAGTTCTTC	TRBV7-9	NA	TRBD2	TRBJ2-1
CASSVGQGAYEQYF	TGTGCCAGCAGCGTCGGACAGGGGGCGTACGAGCAGTACTTC	TRBV9	NA	TRBD1	TRBJ2-7
CASSAHHTDTQYF	TGTGCCAGCAGCGCCCATCACACAGATACGCAGTATTTT	TRBV9	NA	NA	TRBJ2-3
CASSVAPNSNYGYTF	TGTGCCAGCAGCGTAGCTCCAAACTCCAACTATGGCTACACCTTC	TRBV9	NA	NA	TRBJ1-2
CASSLFAGVSEQYF	TGTGCCAGCAGTTTATTTGCAGGGGTGTCGGAGCAGTACTTC	TRBV27	NA	NA	TRBJ2-7
CASSLLSGRPYNEQFF	TGTGCCAGCAGCCTCCTTAGCGGGAGGCCCTACAATGAGCAGTTCTTC	TRBV7-2	NA	TRBD2	TRBJ2-1
CASRPAGMNTEAFF	TGTGCCAGCAGGCCGGCGGGGATGAACACTGAAGCTTTCTTT	TRBV28	few	NA	TRBJ1-1
CASSPGFGSNQPQHF	TGTGCCAGCAGCCCCGGGTTTGGAAGCAATCAGCCCCAGCATTTT	TRBV7-9	once	NA	TRBJ1-5
CASSYPGGGAYGYTF	TGTGCCAGCAGCTACCCCGGGGGAGGGGCCTATGGCTACACCTTC	TRBV7-2	NA	NA	TRBJ1-2
CASSQDSLAGGYQNEQFF	TGTGCCAGCAGCCAAGATTCCCTAGCGGGAGGCTACCAAAATGAGCAGTTCTTC	TRBV4-2	NA	TRBD2	TRBJ2-1
CASSIRGSRGAREAFF	TGTGCCAGTAGTATACGGGGGTCGAGAGGGGCGCGGGAAGCTTTCTTT	TRBV19	NA	NA	TRBJ1-1
CASSTGTSHEQFF	TGTGCCAGCAGCACCGGGACTAGCCATGAGCAGTTCTTC	TRBV5-4	NA	TRBD2	TRBJ2-1
CASSLIAGGETQYF	TGTGCCAGCAGCCTGATAGCGGGAGGAGAGACCCAGTACTTC	TRBV14	NA	TRBD2	TRBJ2-5
CASSVGGGTEAFF	TGTGCCAGCAGTGTAGGGGGCGGCACTGAAGCTTTCTTT	TRBV2	NA	TRBD1	TRBJ1-1
CASTRTPSRNQPQHF	TGTGCCAGCACCAGGACTCCAAGTCGCAATCAGCCCCAGCATTTT	TRBV2	NA	NA	TRBJ1-5
CASSLGAGTRVYEQYF	TGCGCCAGCAGCTTGGGAGCCGGGACAAGGGTCTACGAGCAGTACTTC	TRBV5-1	NA	NA	TRBJ2-7
CASSLVEGGGANVLTF	TGCGCCAGCAGCTTGGTCGAGGGAGGTGGGGCCAACGTCCTGACTTTC	TRBV5-1	NA	NA	TRBJ2-6
CASSLIAVPTGELFF	TGTGCCAGCAGCCTAATAGCGGTTCCCACCGGGGAGCTGTTTTTT	TRBV7-2	NA	NA	TRBJ2-2
CASSLAGQGGYEQYF	TGTGCCAGCAGCTTAGCTGGACAGGGAGGATACGAGCAGTACTTC	TRBV7-2	few	TRBD1	TRBJ2-7
CASGVGGYNEQFF	TGTGCCAGTGGTGTTGGAGGCTACAATGAGCAGTTCTTC	TRBV6-1	NA	NA	TRBJ2-1
CASSPNGGEQFF	TGTGCCAGCAGCCCAAACGGGGGTGAGCAGTTCTTC	TRBV7-9	NA	NA	TRBJ2-1
CASSLARTGEQYF	TGTGCCAGCAGCTTGGCGCGTACGGGCGAGCAGTACTTC	TRBV5-4	NA	NA	TRBJ2-7
CAGSGSAGGELFF	TGTGCCGGGAGCGGGAGCGCGGGCGGGGAGCTGTTTTTT	TRBV7-8	NA	TRBD2	TRBJ2-2
CASRGQGQSYGYTF	TGTGCCAGCCGGGGACAGGGCCAAAGTTATGGCTACACCTTC	TRBV6-1	NA	TRBD1	TRBJ1-2
CASRSAGAGETQYF	TGTGCCAGCCGTTCGGCGGGAGCAGGGGAGACCCAGTACTTC	TRBV27	NA	TRBD2	TRBJ2-5
CSASRGSEAFF	TGCAGTGCTTCGAGAGGGTCTGAAGCTTTCTTT	TRBV20-1	NA	NA	TRBJ1-1
CASSRGQETQYF	TGTGCCAGCAGCCGGGGGCAAGAGACCCAGTACTTC	TRBV11-3	NA	NA	TRBJ2-5
CASSLFGAGGNQPQHF	TGTGCCAGCAGTTTATTTGGGGCAGGGGGGAATCAGCCCCAGCATTTT	TRBV28	NA	TRBD1	TRBJ1-5
CASSFLAAETQYF	TGTGCCAGCAGCTTCTTAGCGGCAGAGACCCAGTACTTC	TRBV11-2	once	NA	TRBJ2-5
CASRKQGARDTQYF	TGTGCCAGCAGGAAGCAGGGGGCGCGTGATACGCAGTATTTT	TRBV5-6	NA	TRBD1	TRBJ2-3
CASSLARGTQYF	TGTGCCAGCAGCTTAGCTCGGGGTACGCAGTATTTT	TRBV11-2	NA	NA	TRBJ2-3
CASSAGQGGQPQHF	TGTGCCAGCAGCGCCGGACAGGGTGGCCAGCCCCAGCATTTT	TRBV9	NA	TRBD1	TRBJ1-5
CASGGTYNEQFF	TGTGCCAGCGGCGGAACCTACAATGAGCAGTTCTTC	TRBV5-6	NA	NA	TRBJ2-1
CASSFLEFRETEAFF	TGTGCCAGCAGCTTCCTAGAGTTCAGGGAAACTGAAGCTTTCTTT	TRBV13	NA	NA	TRBJ1-1
CASSKAGERTEAFF	TGTGCCAGCTCAAAGGCAGGGGAAAGAACTGAAGCTTTCTTT	TRBV18	few	NA	TRBJ1-1
CASSRTQGADGYTF	TGTGCCAGCAGTCGAACTCAGGGGGCAGACGGCTACACCTTC	TRBV2	NA	TRBD1	TRBJ1-2